The present TCR beta chain was sequenced within a study of Tregs in tolerant kidney transplant recipients. The CDR3 contains 17 residues. Unmatched junction bases numbered 8, after V lost 1 base and J lost 1 base. Germline values: CDR1 SGHTA, CDR2 FQGNSA. Assay used: immunoSEQ multiplex PCR; TCRdb lists only in-frame clones, some missing. This table holds about 100,000 clones, 85% to 90% found once. This TCR was sampled from a human donor who received a combined kidney and bone marrow transplant. The genes are TRBV7-2 and TRBJ2-5; 8 bases are a match to TRBD2. The material sequenced was CD4+ T cells from blood, taken before the transplant. The CDR3 loop reads CASSLVGGRSSQETQYF. CDR3 DNA: TGTGCCAGCAGCTTAGTCGGCGGGAGGAGTTCCCAAGAGACCCAGTACTTC. Drawing the rest from reference TRBV7-2 and TRBJ2-5, the complete variable domain is GAGVSQSPSNKVTEKGKDVELRCDPISGHTALYWYRQSLGQGLEFLIYFQGNSAPDKSGLPSDRFSAERTGGSVSTLTIQRTQQEDSAVYLCASSLVGGRSSQETQYFGPGTRLLVL.